This TCR beta chain was sequenced for a study of early T cells in non-severe SARS-CoV-2 infection. Study-level results: Anti-spike CD8 specificities were favored by VDJdb matching, whose results missed private and CD4 specificities.

The V end lost 3 bases, the J end lost 8 bases, and 16 bases lay between the germline ends. Germline V gene data show CDR1 as MNHEY and CDR2 as SMNVEV (reference sequence). This CDR3 is 14 amino acids long. This clonotype was seen many times. Antigen specificity is unknown. Unique molecular identifiers (one per individual cDNA molecule) were attached. One entry per CDR3 protein results from TCRdb running MiXCR on the 5' RACE reads. The sample lists 30,000 to 40,000 distinct CDR3 sequences; 5.5% to 8% were seen once. The source material was whole blood, sampled at baseline. The rearrangement uses TRBV27 and TRBJ1-2; a possible D gene is TRBD1 (5 bases). This TCR was recovered from an adult who was a healthcare worker with PCR-confirmed SARS-CoV-2 infection or an uninfected control (not recorded which). The CDR3 nucleotides are TGTGCCAGCAGTTTGCGGGGGGTCGGGGCGGGCTACACCTTC. Its protein product is CASSLRGVGAGYTF.